A selection of T cell receptor beta chains follows, all from one sample in a study of blood T cell repertoires in COVID-19. Repertoires were generated with immunoSEQ multiplex PCR, while TCRdb's copy carries only in-frame clones and drops some. Here the sample spans more than 350,000 clones, approximately 91% being singletons. Sequencing input: PBMCs or T cells enriched from blood (not recorded which). The receptors were gathered from a woman aged 18-29 years who had been exposed to COVID-19. Both conserved end residues are part of each CDR3. The D gene is left open where the match is weak. Clone size is not always given. Where it is, it says once, few, many or a class for expanded clones.

d_call | clone_size | j_call | v_call | cdr3_aa | cdr3_nt
- | - | TRBJ1-2 | TRBV7-9 | CASSFWAGEKNYGYTF | TGTGCCAGCAGCTTCTGGGCGGGGGAAAAGAACTATGGCTACACCTTC
TRBD1 | - | TRBJ2-7 | TRBV29-1 | CSVEQGAIHEQYF | TGCAGCGTTGAACAGGGGGCGATCCACGAGCAGTACTTC
TRBD1 | - | TRBJ1-1 | TRBV25-1 | CASSGVDRGLFGAFF | TGTGCCAGCAGTGGAGTCGACAGGGGGCTCTTCGGAGCTTTCTTT
- | once | TRBJ1-1 | TRBV19 | CATKKGRVMNTEAFF | TGTGCCACCAAAAAGGGCAGGGTAATGAACACTGAAGCTTTCTTT
- | - | TRBJ2-6 | TRBV28 | CASSEQGGSSGANVLTF | TGTGCCAGCAGTGAACAGGGTGGAAGCTCTGGGGCCAACGTCCTGACTTTC
TRBD2 | - | TRBJ2-3 | TRBV11-3 | CASSLKVARGGLDTQYF | TGTGCCAGCAGCTTAAAGGTAGCGCGGGGGGGCCTAGATACGCAGTATTTT
- | - | TRBJ1-1 | TRBV27 | CASSLSPGGRGLNTEAFF | TGTGCCAGCAGTTTATCTCCTGGGGGAAGGGGGTTGAACACTGAAGCTTTCTTT
- | - | TRBJ2-7 | TRBV6-5 | CASSTADSLHEQYF | TGTGCCAGCAGTACCGCGGACAGTCTTCACGAGCAGTACTTC
- | - | TRBJ1-1 | TRBV19 | CASSQGPGGEAFF | TGTGCCAGTAGTCAGGGCCCCGGAGGGGAGGCTTTCTTT
TRBD1 | - | TRBJ1-3 | TRBV18 | CASSPLGQGASGNTIYF | TGTGCCAGCTCACCCCTCGGACAGGGGGCTTCTGGAAACACCATATATTTT
- | - | TRBJ1-3 | TRBV13 | CASSRVFESGNTIYF | TGTGCCAGCAGCCGGGTTTTTGAGTCTGGAAACACCATATATTTT
TRBD2 | - | TRBJ2-5 | TRBV7-8 | CASTRTSAKETQYF | TGTGCCAGCACTCGGACTAGCGCAAAAGAGACCCAGTACTTC
- | - | TRBJ2-1 | TRBV5-4 | CASSLTSLNEQFF | TGTGCCAGCAGCTTGACTAGTCTCAATGAGCAGTTCTTC
- | - | TRBJ1-4 | TRBV27 | CASSSRGDEKLFF | TGTGCCAGCAGTTCAAGAGGAGATGAAAAACTGTTTTTT
- | - | TRBJ1-3 | TRBV5-6 | CASSLAGNTIYF | TGTGCCAGCAGCTTAGCGGGAAACACCATATATTTT
TRBD2 | - | TRBJ2-3 | TRBV11-3 | CASSLASRGTQYF | TGTGCCAGCAGCTTAGCTTCGCGGGGGACGCAGTATTTT
- | - | TRBJ1-4 | TRBV5-1 | CASSWGGSTLATNEKLFF | TGCGCCAGCAGCTGGGGGGGCTCGACCCTCGCAACTAATGAAAAACTGTTTTTT
TRBD2 | - | TRBJ2-5 | TRBV27 | CASSPGTSGRWGQYF | TGTGCCAGCAGTCCCGGGACTAGCGGGAGATGGGGCCAGTACTTC
- | - | TRBJ2-7 | TRBV18 | CASSPGMVHEQYF | TGTGCCAGCTCGCCGGGGATGGTCCACGAGCAGTACTTC
TRBD1 | - | TRBJ2-2 | TRBV5-1 | CASRYTGVNTGELFF | TGCGCCAGCAGATATACAGGGGTGAACACCGGGGAGCTGTTTTTT
- | - | TRBJ2-3 | TRBV6-5 | CASSSVSTDTQYF | TGTGCCAGCAGCTCGGTTAGCACAGATACGCAGTATTTT
TRBD2 | - | TRBJ2-5 | TRBV18 | CASSPAGVETQYF | TGTGCCAGCTCACCTGCGGGGGTGGAGACCCAGTACTTC
TRBD1 | - | TRBJ1-5 | TRBV19 | CASSDQGGGNQPQHF | TGTGCCAGTAGTGACCAGGGGGGTGGCAATCAGCCCCAGCATTTT
TRBD2 | once | TRBJ2-1 | TRBV18 | CASSQEAGTYNEQFF | TGTGCCAGCTCACAGGAAGCGGGGACCTACAATGAGCAGTTCTTC
TRBD2 | - | TRBJ2-7 | TRBV15 | CATSRDGGRDYEQYF | TGTGCCACCAGCAGAGATGGTGGGAGGGATTACGAGCAGTACTTC
TRBD1 | - | TRBJ2-7 | TRBV7-9 | CASSLAGTGAYEQYF | TGTGCCAGCAGCTTAGCGGGTACAGGGGCCTACGAGCAGTACTTC
- | once | TRBJ1-5 | TRBV24-1 | CATTREHQPQHF | TGTGCCACCACTAGGGAGCATCAGCCCCAGCATTTT
TRBD1 | - | TRBJ1-1 | TRBV4-1 | CASSQVATGRRAFF | TGCGCCAGCAGCCAAGTGGCGACAGGGCGGCGAGCTTTCTTT
TRBD2 | - | TRBJ2-3 | TRBV6-5 | CASTVFSGGTQYF | TGTGCCAGCACCGTATTTAGCGGGGGTACGCAGTATTTT
TRBD2 | - | TRBJ2-1 | TRBV5-6 | CASSPGAGAGRLEFF | TGTGCCAGCAGCCCCGGGGCGGGAGCCGGCCGGTTGGAGTTCTTC
TRBD1 | - | TRBJ2-4 | TRBV5-1 | CASSFPGTGGKNIQYF | TGCGCCAGCAGCTTCCCCGGGACAGGGGGAAAAAACATTCAGTACTTC
TRBD1 | - | TRBJ1-2 | TRBV9 | CASSFRGQGNYGYTF | TGTGCCAGCAGCTTCCGGGGACAGGGTAACTATGGCTACACCTTC
- | - | TRBJ2-7 | TRBV5-4 | CASSQGLRGSSAYEQYF | TGTGCCAGCAGCCAAGGGCTTCGGGGGAGCTCCGCCTACGAGCAGTACTTC
- | - | TRBJ1-5 | TRBV6-5 | CASSYGTYQPQHF | TGTGCCAGCAGTTACGGGACTTATCAGCCCCAGCATTTT
- | - | TRBJ2-3 | TRBV6-5 | CASGRDTQYF | TGTGCCAGCGGGAGAGATACGCAGTATTTT
TRBD1 | - | TRBJ1-5 | TRBV19 | CASRITGGAKPQHF | TGTGCCAGTAGGATAACAGGGGGCGCGAAGCCCCAGCATTTT
TRBD1 | few | TRBJ2-7 | TRBV7-9 | CASSLSLGQALPPRQYF | TGTGCCAGCAGCTTGAGCCTCGGACAGGCCTTACCCCCAAGGCAGTACTTC
- | - | TRBJ2-4 | TRBV28 | CASSTGMRVSKNIQYF | TGTGCCAGCAGTACCGGGATGAGGGTTTCCAAAAACATTCAGTACTTC
TRBD1 | once | TRBJ1-1 | TRBV19 | CASTAQGGAFF | TGTGCCAGTACCGCACAGGGGGGAGCTTTCTTT